The 25 T cell receptor beta chains reported below all come from one sample, sequenced in a study of response to subunit inactivated influenza vaccine. TCRdb recomputed calls from the RT-PCR reads with MiXCR, one row per CDR3 protein. The sample yields some 190,000 distinct CDR3 sequences, 14% seen once. Sequenced here: CD8+ T cells sorted from PBMCs, sampled more than 4 days after vaccination. These receptors were taken from a man aged 50 or older who received an inactivated influenza vaccine.

In its sample, this clonotype was seen many times. The J gene is TRBJ1-1, the V gene TRBV5-1, with TRBD1 matching over 7 bases. CDR3 length: 14 amino acids. The germline gives CDR1 SGHRS, CDR2 YFSETQ. The V gene end was trimmed by 2 bases and the J gene end by 1 base; junction bases not matched to a gene: 2. CDR3 in amino acids: CASSLGGQNTEAFF. The CDR3 DNA sequence: TGCGCCAGCAGCTTAGGGGGCCAGAACACTGAAGCTTTCTTT. Full variable domain (rest looked up from reference TRBV5-1 and TRBJ1-1): KAGVTQTPRYLIKTRGQQVTLSCSPISGHRSVSWYQQTPGQGLQFLFEYFSETQRNKGNFPGRFSGRQFSNSRSEMNVSTLELGDSALYLCASSLGGQNTEAFFGQGTRLTVV.

Only a few counts were recorded for this clonotype. This sequence joins TRBV5-6 and TRBJ2-7, with unresolved D. CDR1 and CDR2 from the germline V gene are SGHDT and YYEEEE. V lost 0 bases to trimming and J lost 7 bases, with 17 bases between them. The length of the CDR3 is 15 residues. The CDR3 DNA reads TGTGCCAGCAGCTTGGGGACCACACCCTACGTGGAGCAGTACTTC. The encoded protein is CASSLGTTPYVEQYF.

Worth noting for this clonotype: This clone may be a read error of a much larger clone one base away. The rearrangement joins TRBV4-3 to TRBJ2-7; D might be TRBD1 or TRBD2, each matching 5 bases. Germline CDR1 LGHNA, CDR2 YSLEER. Trimming stripped 3 bases from V and 3 bases from J, with 9 bases between. The CDR3 loop spans 13 amino acids. DNA for the CDR3: TGCGCCAGCAGCCAGGGGGAGAACTACGAGCAGTACTTC. This translates into CASSQGENYEQYF.

In this sample, this clonotype turned up a few times. This chain joins TRBV14 and TRBJ1-3; 9 bases are a match to TRBD1. CDR1 is SGHDN and CDR2 is FVKESK in the germline V gene. Trimming removed 2 bases from V and 4 bases from J; junction bases left unmatched: 3. The CDR3 length is 15 residues. This chain's CDR3 is CASSQWTGVGNTIYF. CDR3 nucleotide sequence: TGTGCCAGCAGCCAATGGACAGGGGTCGGAAACACCATATATTTT.

This clonotype was detected many times. The chain links TRBV4-1 to TRBJ2-2, with D hard to call. Germline CDR1 and CDR2: MGHRA and YSYEKL. CDR3 length: 14 residues. V was clipped by 0 bases and J by 7 bases, with 9 bases between them. The CDR3 loop is CASSQDPRRGELFF. CDR3 DNA sequence: TGCGCCAGCAGCCAAGATCCAAGGCGCGGGGAGCTGTTTTTT.

This clonotype came up a few times. The chain joins TRBV27 to TRBJ1-1; possible D gene TRBD1, 5 bases. CDR3 length equals 15 residues. V lost 0 bases to trimming and J lost 1 base, with 9 bases between them. Germline CDR1 and CDR2: MNHEY and SMNVEV (reference sequence). Here the CDR3 reads CASSLSVTGNTEAFF. CDR3 DNA: TGTGCCAGCAGTTTATCGGTAACAGGGAACACTGAAGCTTTCTTT.

The sample holds many counts of this clonotype. The chain is built from TRBV4-1 and TRBJ2-1; no reliable D call. The germline V gene has CDR1 MGHRA and CDR2 YSYEKL. The CDR3 totals 14 residues. The V and J ends lost 4 bases and 3 bases respectively, with 10 bases between them. The CDR3 nucleotides are TGCGCCAGCAGCCCCACGGGCAGCTACAATGAGCAGTTCTTC. It specifies CASSPTGSYNEQFF.

J is TRBJ2-3 and V is TRBV7-6; perhaps TRBD2 as D (5 bases). Trimming took off 1 base at V and 2 bases at J, with 7 bases between the two ends. Germline V gives CDR1 SGHVS, CDR2 FNYEAQ. The CDR3 contains 14 residues. This chain's CDR3 is CASSLERVTDTQYF. The CDR3 bases are TGTGCCAGCAGCTTAGAGAGGGTCACAGATACGCAGTATTTT.

This clonotype has a handful of counts. V and J are TRBV10-2 and TRBJ1-5; D is unclear. V was shortened by 2 bases and J by 2 bases, with 7 bases between the two germline ends. Per germline, CDR1 WSHSY and CDR2 SAAADI. There are 14 residues in the CDR3. CDR3 protein: CASSESLGNQPQHF. Here the CDR3 DNA reads TGCGCCAGCAGTGAGAGTTTGGGCAATCAGCCCCAGCATTTT.

At least ten counts were recorded for this clonotype. This sequence joins TRBV15 and TRBJ2-1, with 10 positions matching TRBD2. The CDR3 contains 15 residues. In germline, CDR1 is LNHNV, CDR2 YYDKDF (reference sequence). J gave up 1 base and V 5 bases, and 2 bases lay outside the gene matches. The CDR3 protein is CATSQREGSYNEQFF. In nucleotides, the CDR3 is TGTGCCACCAGCCAGCGGGAGGGTTCCTACAATGAGCAGTTCTTC.

V is TRBV3-1 and J is TRBJ2-7; no firm D call. Trimming left V 4 bases short and J 0 bases short, with 13 bases between. The CDR3 consists of 15 residues. CDR1 is LGHDT and CDR2 is YNNKEL in the germline V gene (reference sequence). CDR3: CASSLRLGFSYEQYF. In DNA form, the CDR3 reads TGTGCCAGCAGCCTACGCCTGGGGTTCTCCTACGAGCAGTACTTC.

The chain links TRBV4-3 to TRBJ2-7, with D perhaps TRBD1 (6 bases). V lost 2 bases and J 4 bases, leaving 18 bases between the germline ends. The CDR3 is made up of 16 amino acids. Germline CDR1 and CDR2: LGHNA and YSLEER. The CDR3 region has the DNA TGCGCCAGCAGCCAATCCTTCTTACAGGGACGGTACGAGCAGTACTTC. Its protein is CASSQSFLQGRYEQYF.

There are a few counts of this clonotype. The chain links TRBV7-8 to TRBJ2-3; D unresolved. Germline loops: CDR1 SGHVS, CDR2 FQNEAQ. This CDR3 is built from 13 residues. Trimming took off 2 bases at V and 6 bases at J, with 9 bases between the two ends. In nucleotides, the CDR3 is TGTGCCAGCAGCTTACAACCGGCGGATACGCAGTATTTT. It translates to CASSLQPADTQYF.

This clonotype was found a few times. V usage is TRBV25-1 and J usage is TRBJ2-7; 12 bases are shared with TRBD1. Looked up from germline, CDR1 is MGHDK and CDR2 is SYGVNS. V lost 8 bases to trimming and J lost 4 bases; unmatched junction nucleotides: 3. The CDR3 has 13 residues. The CDR3: CASGTGGSYEQYF. As DNA, the CDR3 is TGTGCCAGCGGGACAGGGGGCTCTTACGAGCAGTACTTC.

This chain links TRBV5-6 with TRBJ2-7; 11 bases fit TRBD2. This CDR3 has 15 residues. Looked up from germline, CDR1 is SGHDT and CDR2 is YYEEEE. The V and J ends lost 4 bases and 3 bases, in that order; junction bases with no gene match: 6. The CDR3 sequence is CASSGSGRAFYEQYF. The CDR3 DNA sequence: TGTGCCAGCAGCGGTAGCGGGAGGGCCTTCTACGAGCAGTACTTC.

This clonotype counts as medium-sized. The J gene is TRBJ1-2, the V gene TRBV5-6; D not resolved. Germline CDR1 SGHDT, CDR2 YYEEEE. The CDR3 is made up of 11 amino acids. The germline V and J ends were trimmed by 4 bases and 3 bases, with 4 bases remaining between them. CDR3 DNA sequence: TGTGCCAGCAGCGGTGACTATGGCTACACCTTC. Its translation: CASSGDYGYTF.

This clonotype was detected a few times. The chain joins TRBV20-1 to TRBJ2-5; TRBD2 aligns across 11 bases. After removal of 1 base from V and 6 bases from J, the junction contained 16 bases not matched to a gene. The CDR3 has 18 amino acids. Germline lookup yields CDR1 DFQATT and CDR2 SNEGSKA (reference sequence). CDR3 DNA: TGCAGTGCTAGAGTACTCCCTCCTAGCGGGGGGTTAGGAAAGACCCAGTACTTC. It yields the protein CSARVLPPSGGLGKTQYF.

As concerns this clonotype: One end of the junction fails to match germline, which may point to a read error. The rearrangement links TRBV29-1 to TRBJ2-7; no clear D gene. CDR1 is SQVTM and CDR2 is ANQGSEA in the germline V gene. The CDR3 extends over 11 amino acids. This CDR3 is CSVVIFREQYF. In DNA form, the CDR3 reads TGCAGCGTTGTTATTTTCCGCGAGCAGTACTTT.

V is TRBV4-3 and J is TRBJ2-1; TRBD2 matches 9 bases. J lost 2 bases, V lost 0 bases, and 11 bases had no gene match. The CDR3 runs 19 residues. Germline V gene sequence: CDR1 LGHNA, CDR2 YSLEER. The CDR3 DNA is TGCGCCAGCAGCCAAGAAGGGGTGTCGCGGGGGGGCGCCTACAATGAGCAGTTCTTC. It yields the protein CASSQEGVSRGGAYNEQFF.

The V call is TRBV7-9, the J call TRBJ2-1; D unresolved. V was shortened by 5 bases and J by 8 bases, with 10 bases between the two germline ends. Germline V gene sequence: CDR1 SEHNR, CDR2 FQNEAQ (reference sequence). This CDR3 spans 12 amino acids. CDR3 amino acids: CASSPVLDEQFF. CDR3 sequence (DNA): TGTGCCAGCAGCCCAGTACTGGATGAGCAGTTCTTC.

This clonotype was detected a few times. This chain connects TRBV9 to TRBJ2-7, with 9 nucleotides matching TRBD1. The germline V gene has CDR1 SGDLS and CDR2 YYNGEE. The CDR3 is made up of 14 amino acids. J lost 1 base, V lost 4 bases, and 3 bases had no gene match. The CDR3: CASSRQGDSYEQYF. In DNA form, the CDR3 reads TGTGCCAGCAGCAGACAGGGGGATTCCTACGAGCAGTACTTC.

This clonotype was seen only a few times. This sequence joins TRBV7-9 and TRBJ2-7, with D maybe TRBD1 (8 bases). CDR1 and CDR2 from the germline V gene are SEHNR and FQNEAQ (reference sequence). Trimming pared 5 bases from V and 7 bases from J, leaving 24 bases between. The CDR3 covers 16 residues. CDR3 residues: CASSIGGGTGYYEQYF. In nucleotides, the CDR3 is TGTGCCAGCAGCATAGGGGGGGGGACAGGATATTATGAGCAGTACTTC.

This clonotype was seen more than once but under ten times. The chain carries TRBV20-1 and TRBJ2-1, with 7 nucleotides matching TRBD2. CDR3 size: 16 residues. Germline-derived CDR1 and CDR2 are DFQATT and SNEGSKA (reference sequence). V dropped 1 base and J dropped 3; count of bases not matched to a gene: 9. This CDR3 is CSARGSRREHYNEQFF. The CDR3 DNA is TGCAGTGCTAGAGGCTCCCGGCGGGAGCACTACAATGAGCAGTTCTTC.

This clonotype has just a few counts. The chain links TRBV4-3 to TRBJ2-1; 7 positions match TRBD1. CDR1 and CDR2 (germline): LGHNA, YSLEER. Trimming at V came to 0 bases and at J to 3 bases, leaving 8 bases not matched to a gene. The CDR3 spans 17 residues. The DNA for the CDR3 is TGCGCCAGCAGCCAAGATGGCCTGGGACAGTACTACAATGAGCAGTTCTTC. This codes for CASSQDGLGQYYNEQFF.

In this sample, this clonotype turned up a few times. The V call is TRBV4-3, the J call TRBJ2-1; 9 nucleotides line up with TRBD2. Trimming cost V 7 bases and J 5 bases; bases outside gene matches: 9. Germline-derived CDR1 and CDR2 are LGHNA and YSLEER. The CDR3 is 15 amino acids. CDR3 DNA: TGCGCCAGCACCACCTTAGCGGGGGCCAACAATGAGCAGTTCTTC. Its protein is CASTTLAGANNEQFF.